Below, 11 T cell receptor beta chains from the same sample are listed, as sequenced in a study of T-cell reconstitution after alpha-beta-depleted transplantation in children. The library targeted TCRbeta and was prepared with unique molecular identifiers. TCRdb independently ran MiXCR on the PCR reads; one entry per CDR3 protein. Of some 200,000 distinct CDR3 sequences listed, about 8.2% were seen once; the top ten hold roughly 36%. Specimen: PBMCs, mostly from graft donor cells, collected 360 days after TCRalphabeta/CD19-depleted stem cell transplant. The receptors stem from a male patient between 2 and 10 years old who had a stem cell transplant for acute myeloid leukemia, so the T cells may come from the graft donor.

This clonotype was seen many times. This sequence joins TRBV10-3 and TRBJ2-5, with D perhaps TRBD2 (5 bases). This CDR3 is built from 14 residues. V was clipped by 0 bases and J by 5 bases, with 10 bases between them. Germline CDR1 reads ENHRY; CDR2 reads SYGVKD. In DNA, the CDR3 is TGTGCCATCAGTGAGTCCGGTAGAGGGGAGACCCAGTACTTC. Protein: CAISESGRGETQYF.

The chain has TRBV10-3 and TRBJ2-3, with 9 bases matching TRBD2. The J segment lost 2 bases and the V segment lost 5 bases, leaving 8 bases of the junction unmatched. CDR1 is ENHRY and CDR2 is SYGVKD in the germline V gene. The CDR3 consists of 16 residues. DNA for the CDR3: TGTGCCATCAGTCGACTAGCGGACCTACACACAGATACGCAGTATTTT. The encoded protein is CAISRLADLHTDTQYF.

The V and J genes are TRBV20-1 and TRBJ2-3, with 9 bases matching TRBD2. Per germline, CDR1 DFQATT and CDR2 SNEGSKA (reference sequence). The CDR3 has 14 residues. The trim removed 7 bases at V and 1 base at J, leaving 6 bases unmatched. CDR3: CSEAAGGRTDTQYF. In DNA, the CDR3 is TGCAGTGAGGCAGCGGGGGGTCGCACAGATACGCAGTATTTT.

This clonotype was seen at least ten times. The chain links TRBV20-1 to TRBJ2-2, with no clear D. V lost 0 bases, J lost 6 bases, and 11 bases lay in between. Germline V gene sequence: CDR1 DFQATT, CDR2 SNEGSKA (reference sequence). The CDR3 runs to 14 residues. As DNA, the CDR3 is TGCAGTGCTAGAGATAGGCGGTCCGCCGGGGAGCTGTTTTTT. Translated, it gives CSARDRRSAGELFF.

Ten or more counts support this clonotype. The CDR3 loop reads CASSLSGRETQYF. Written as DNA, the CDR3 is TGTGCCAGCAGCTTATCAGGGAGAGAGACCCAGTACTTC. The rearrangement uses TRBV7-9 and TRBJ2-5; D is perhaps TRBD1 or TRBD2 (5 bases each). The V gene's germline CDR1 is SEHNR and CDR2 FQNEAQ (reference sequence). The CDR3 spans 13 residues. Trimming stripped 2 bases from V and 4 bases from J, with 8 bases between.

This clonotype was seen ten or more times. This sequence joins TRBV11-2 and TRBJ2-3, with D uncertain. V lost 4 bases and J 3 bases, leaving 14 bases between the germline ends. CDR3 size: 15 residues. Per germline, CDR1 SGHAT and CDR2 FQNNGV. Here the CDR3 reads CASSSPGWGTDTQYF. The CDR3 nucleotides read TGTGCCAGCAGCTCACCCGGGTGGGGAACAGATACGCAGTATTTT.

This clonotype was observed a few times. The chain couples TRBV5-1 to TRBJ2-5, with D possibly being TRBD1 (6 bases). Germline V lookup: CDR1 SGHRS, CDR2 YFSETQ. The CDR3 extends over 15 amino acids. V gave up 0 bases and J gave up 3 bases, with 12 bases separating them. Here the CDR3 reads CASSLAGTSKETQYF. The CDR3 DNA reads TGCGCCAGCAGCTTGGCCGGGACATCCAAAGAGACCCAGTACTTC.

This clonotype has ten or more counts. The chain combines TRBV5-1 with TRBJ1-6, with 7 bases aligning to TRBD1. Germline CDR1 is SGHRS and CDR2 is YFSETQ. The CDR3 has 15 residues. V lost 0 bases and J lost 8; bases outside the gene matches: 5. The CDR3: CASSLDPQGDSPLHF. The CDR3 DNA is TGCGCCAGCAGCTTGGATCCCCAGGGGGATTCACCCCTCCACTTT.

The gene calls are TRBV6-5 and TRBJ2-5, with 8 bases identical to TRBD2. In germline, CDR1 is MNHEY, CDR2 SVGAGI. V lost 4 bases, J lost 5 bases, and 12 bases stayed unmatched. This CDR3 contains 16 residues. The CDR3: CASSSSGGPAAETQYF. The CDR3 nucleotides read TGTGCCAGCAGTTCGAGCGGGGGACCGGCAGCCGAGACCCAGTACTTC.

This clonotype turned up a few times. The rearrangement links TRBV7-3 to TRBJ2-3, with TRBD2 matching 12 bases. The CDR3 length is 18 residues. CDR1 is SGHTA and CDR2 is FQGTGA in the germline V gene. Trimming cost V 4 bases and J 0 bases; bases outside gene matches: 8. The CDR3 DNA reads as TGTGCCAGCAGCTCCCGCCGGACTAGCGGGACTAGCACAGATACGCAGTATTTT. It translates to CASSSRRTSGTSTDTQYF.

In its sample, this clonotype was seen a few times. CDR3 amino acids: CASSSRLSNQPQHF. DNA of the CDR3: TGTGCCAGCAGTAGTAGGCTTAGCAATCAGCCCCAGCATTTT. The genes are TRBV6-1 and TRBJ1-5, with unresolved D. Germline values: CDR1 MNHNS, CDR2 SASEGT. CDR3 length equals 14 residues. V was pared by 5 bases and J by 0 bases, with 8 bases between.